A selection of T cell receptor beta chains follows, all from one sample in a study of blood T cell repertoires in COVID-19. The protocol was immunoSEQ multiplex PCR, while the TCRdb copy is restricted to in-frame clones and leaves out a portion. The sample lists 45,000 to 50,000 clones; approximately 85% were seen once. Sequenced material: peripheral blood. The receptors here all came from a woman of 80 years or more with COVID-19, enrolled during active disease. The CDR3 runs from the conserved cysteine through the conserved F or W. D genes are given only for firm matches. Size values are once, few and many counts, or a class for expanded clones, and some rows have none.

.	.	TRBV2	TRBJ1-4	CASSWTDNEKLFF	TGTGCCAGCAGTTGGACAGATAATGAAAAACTGTTTTTT
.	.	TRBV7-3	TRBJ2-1	CASSLLSGYNEQFF	TGTGCCAGCAGCTTGCTTTCCGGCTACAATGAGCAGTTCTTC
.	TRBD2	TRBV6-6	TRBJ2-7	CASTSLGGGSSEQYF	TGTGCCAGCACATCCCTTGGGGGAGGGAGTTCCGAGCAGTACTTC
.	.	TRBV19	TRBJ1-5	CASSIDSAGYQPQHF	TGTGCCAGTAGTATAGATTCTGCAGGTTATCAGCCCCAGCATTTT
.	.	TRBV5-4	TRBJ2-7	CASRTGQSREQYF	TGTGCCAGCAGGACCGGACAAAGTAGGGAGCAGTACTTC
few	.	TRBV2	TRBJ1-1	CASSELGGDTEAFF	TGTGCCAGCAGTGAATTGGGGGGTGACACTGAAGCTTTCTTT
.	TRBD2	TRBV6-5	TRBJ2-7	CASREIFYEQYF	TGTGCCTCGCGGGAGATTTTCTACGAGCAGTACTTC
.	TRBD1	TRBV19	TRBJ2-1	CASSSRQGEQFF	TGTGCCAGTAGTTCCAGACAGGGAGAGCAGTTCTTC
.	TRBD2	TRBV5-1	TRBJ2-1	CASSSGTSGGGSYNEQFF	TGCGCCAGCAGCTCCGGGACTAGCGGGGGGGGCTCCTACAATGAGCAGTTCTTC
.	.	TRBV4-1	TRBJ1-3	CASSQAGGSSGNTIYF	TGCGCCAGCAGCCAAGCCGGGGGAAGCTCTGGAAACACCATATATTTT
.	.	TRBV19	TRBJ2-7	CASSAKPGVEQYF	TGTGCCAGTAGTGCTAAACCAGGGGTCGAGCAGTACTTC
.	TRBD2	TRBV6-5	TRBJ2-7	CASRTGGGADYEQYF	TGTGCCAGCAGAACGGGCGGGGGGGCCGACTACGAGCAGTACTTC
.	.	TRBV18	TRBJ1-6	CASSQLRQGGDSYNSPLHF	TGTGCCAGCTCACAGTTGAGGCAGGGCGGAGACTCCTATAATTCACCCCTCCACTTT
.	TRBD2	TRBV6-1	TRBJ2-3	CASSEQVAGGLTDTQYF	TGTGCCAGCAGTGAACAAGTAGCGGGGGGCCTCACAGATACGCAGTATTTT
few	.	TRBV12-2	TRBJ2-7	CASRLGDVTQGQSREQYF	TGTGCAAGTCGCTTAGGTGATGTAACTCAGGGACAGAGCCGCGAGCAGTACTTC
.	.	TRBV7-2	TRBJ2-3	CASSLAVRPTDTQYF	TGTGCCAGCAGCTTAGCGGTGCGTCCCACAGATACGCAGTATTTT
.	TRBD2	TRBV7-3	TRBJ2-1	CASSSTSGGEQFF	TGTGCCAGCAGCTCTACTAGCGGGGGTGAGCAGTTCTTC
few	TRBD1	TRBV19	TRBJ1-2	CASSPGTGGAGYTF	TGTGCCAGTAGCCCCGGGACAGGGGGGGCTGGCTACACCTTC
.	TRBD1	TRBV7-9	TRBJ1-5	CASSSYRDRGHGQPQHF	TGTGCCAGCAGTAGCTATCGGGACAGGGGGCACGGTCAGCCCCAGCATTTT
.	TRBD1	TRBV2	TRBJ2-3	CASRSGTGADTQYF	TGTGCCAGCAGGTCCGGGACAGGGGCAGATACGCAGTATTTT
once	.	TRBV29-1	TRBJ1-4	CSVETGEPYEKLFF	TGCAGCGTTGAAACGGGGGAGCCATATGAAAAACTGTTTTTT
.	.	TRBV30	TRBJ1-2	CAFPTGGYTF	TGTGCCTTTCCCACGGGTGGCTACACCTTC
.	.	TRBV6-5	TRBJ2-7	CASSYSSGAYEQYF	TGTGCCAGCAGTTACAGTTCGGGGGCCTACGAGCAGTACTTC
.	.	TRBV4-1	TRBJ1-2	CASSQDPNRVPRTENYGYTF	TGCGCCAGCAGCCAAGATCCAAATAGGGTTCCTAGGACAGAAAACTATGGCTACACCTTC
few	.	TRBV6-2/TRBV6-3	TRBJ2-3	CASSDDRRPSTDTQYF	TGTGCCAGCAGTGACGACAGACGCCCTAGCACAGATACGCAGTATTTT
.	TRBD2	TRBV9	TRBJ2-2	CASSVPLAANTGELFF	TGTGCCAGCAGCGTACCCCTAGCGGCGAACACCGGGGAGCTGTTTTTT
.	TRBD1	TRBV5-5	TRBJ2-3	CASSSDTGGKGDTQYF	TGTGCCAGCAGCTCGGATACAGGGGGAAAGGGAGATACGCAGTATTTT
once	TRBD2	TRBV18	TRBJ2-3	CASSPQELAGVTDTQYF	TGTGCCAGCTCACCACAGGAACTAGCGGGAGTGACAGATACGCAGTATTTT
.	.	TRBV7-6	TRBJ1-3	CASSLAAGIDSGNTIYF	TGTGCCAGCAGCTTAGCGGCGGGAATTGATTCTGGAAACACCATATATTTT
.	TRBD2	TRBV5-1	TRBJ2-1	CASSFLAGYNEQFF	TGCGCCAGCAGCTTCCTAGCGGGCTACAATGAGCAGTTCTTC
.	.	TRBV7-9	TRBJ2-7	CASSPVGHWGYEQYF	TGTGCCAGCAGCCCGGTGGGACATTGGGGCTACGAGCAGTACTTC
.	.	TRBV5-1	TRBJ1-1	CASSLDRNTEAFF	TGCGCCAGCAGCTTGGACAGGAATACTGAAGCTTTCTTT
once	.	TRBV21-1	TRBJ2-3	CASRGTANIPSTDTQYF	TGTGCCAGCAGGGGGACAGCCAACATCCCAAGCACAGATACGCAGTATTTT
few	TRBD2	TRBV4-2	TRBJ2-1	CASSQDLGGFNEQFF	TGTGCCAGCAGCCAAGATTTGGGGGGGTTCAATGAGCAGTTCTTC
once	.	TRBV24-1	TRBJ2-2	CATSDESGELFF	TGTGCCACCAGTGACGAGTCCGGGGAGCTGTTTTTT
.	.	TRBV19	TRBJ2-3	CASSASGTTDTQYF	TGTGCCAGTAGTGCATCAGGTACGACAGATACGCAGTATTTT
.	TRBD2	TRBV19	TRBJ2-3	CASSRTSGGATDTQYF	TGTGCCAGTAGTCGGACTAGCGGGGGGGCCACAGATACGCAGTATTTT
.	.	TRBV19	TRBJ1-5	CASSIGSAGYQPQHF	TGTGCCAGTAGTATAGGGTCCGCAGGGTATCAGCCCCAGCATTTT
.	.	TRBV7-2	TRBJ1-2	CASSPDRFYGYTF	TGTGCCAGCAGCCCCGACAGATTCTATGGCTACACCTTC
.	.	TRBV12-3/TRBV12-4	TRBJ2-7	CASSPSYEQYF	TGTGCCAGCAGTCCATCCTACGAGCAGTACTTC
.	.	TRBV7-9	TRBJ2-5	CASSLRPQGEETQYF	TGTGCCAGCAGCTTACGGCCACAGGGTGAAGAGACCCAGTACTTC
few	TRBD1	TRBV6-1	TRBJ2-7	CASSEAEGQGNYEQYF	TGTGCCAGCAGTGAAGCCGAGGGACAGGGGAACTACGAGCAGTACTTC
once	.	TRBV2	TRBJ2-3	CASRDSRRTDTQYF	TGTGCCAGCAGGGACAGCCGGAGGACAGATACGCAGTATTTT
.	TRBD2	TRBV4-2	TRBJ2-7	CASSQDLAGRTYEQYF	TGTGCCAGCAGCCAGGACCTAGCGGGGCGCACCTACGAGCAGTACTTC
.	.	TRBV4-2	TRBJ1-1	CASRARRQGTEAFF	TGTGCCAGCAGAGCCCGGCGCCAGGGGACTGAAGCTTTCTTT
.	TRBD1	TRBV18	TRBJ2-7	CASSPGQEYYEQYF	TGTGCCAGCTCACCGGGACAGGAGTACTACGAGCAGTACTTC
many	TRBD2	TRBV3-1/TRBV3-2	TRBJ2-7	CASSQGSTGGTKEQYF	TGTGCCAGCAGCCAAGGGTCCACGGGGGGGACTAAAGAGCAGTACTTC
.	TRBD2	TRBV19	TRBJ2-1	CASRDSGRNEQFF	TGTGCCAGTAGGGATAGCGGGAGAAATGAGCAGTTCTTC
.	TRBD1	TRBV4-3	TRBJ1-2	CASTLYRGHYGYTF	TGCGCCAGCACCTTATACAGGGGGCACTATGGCTACACCTTC
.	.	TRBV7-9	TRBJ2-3	CASSLDGRGSDTQYF	TGTGCCAGCAGCTTAGACGGCAGGGGATCAGATACGCAGTATTTT
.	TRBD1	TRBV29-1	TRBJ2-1	CSVEPRDRGGNEQFF	TGCAGCGTTGAACCCCGGGACAGGGGAGGAAATGAGCAGTTCTTC
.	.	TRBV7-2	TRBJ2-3	CASSADRLTDTQCF	TGTGCCAGCAGCGCAGACCGCCTCACAGATACGCAGTGTTTT
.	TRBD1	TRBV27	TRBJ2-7	CASSSRQGLHEQYF	TGTGCCAGCAGTTCCCGACAGGGCTTACACGAGCAGTACTTC
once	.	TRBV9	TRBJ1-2	CASSVEASYGYTF	TGTGCCAGCAGCGTAGAAGCGTCATATGGCTACACCTTC
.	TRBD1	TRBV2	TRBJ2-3	CARTGQGGTDTQYF	TGTGCCAGGACGGGACAGGGGGGGACAGATACGCAGTATTTT
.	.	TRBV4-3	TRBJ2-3	CASSGTGLDTQYF	TGCGCCAGCAGCGGGACTGGATTAGATACGCAGTATTTT
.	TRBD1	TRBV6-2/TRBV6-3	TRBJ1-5	CASSFDDRGGQPQHF	TGTGCCAGCAGTTTCGACGACAGGGGGGGACAGCCCCAGCATTTT